These 16 T cell receptor beta chains share one sample of origin, sequenced in a study of human T cells and chemical hapten exposure. Time point reported: patch test 1, 2 weeks after DPC sensitization. Treatment noted: therapeutic diphenylcyclopropenone sensitization with weekly scalp DPC. TCRdb reprocessed the RACE reads with MiXCR, giving one entry per CDR3 protein. The data contain approximately 350,000 distinct CDR3 sequences, under 9% of them singletons. The sample was whole blood, taken in connection with sensitization to the hapten diphenylcyclopropenone (DPC). The receptors derive from a woman aged 18 to 35 with alopecia areata. Some clones in this sample may be carry-over from other donors' samples.

The V call is TRBV6-1, the J call TRBJ2-1, with D possibly TRBD2 on 5 matching bases. The CDR3 runs to 13 residues. Trimming shortened V by 2 bases and J by 10 bases, and 12 bases separated the two germline ends. CDR1 and CDR2 from the germline V gene are MNHNS and SASEGT. CDR3 nucleotide sequence: TGTGCCAGCAGTGAACTCGAGGGCGTAGAGCAGTTCTTC. The encoded protein is CASSELEGVEQFF.

This chain uses TRBV6-5 with TRBJ1-5; D unclear. Germline V CDR1 and CDR2: MNHEY, SVGAGI. Between the trimmed V and J ends, which lost 0 bases and 0 bases, there was a span of 6 bases. There are 15 residues in the CDR3. The CDR3 sequence is CASSYSADSNQPQHF. The CDR3 DNA reads as TGTGCCAGCAGTTACTCCGCCGATAGCAATCAGCCCCAGCATTTT.

The J gene is TRBJ2-3, the V gene TRBV20-1; no clear D gene. Trimming cost V 3 bases and J 0 bases, with 7 bases left between them. The CDR3 spans 13 residues. Germline V gives CDR1 DFQATT, CDR2 SNEGSKA (reference sequence). DNA for the CDR3: TGCAGTGCTAGCGGAGAAAGCACAGATACGCAGTATTTT. It translates to CSASGESTDTQYF.

There are a few counts of this clonotype. V and J are TRBV3-1 and TRBJ2-2, with a possible D match to TRBD2 (6 bases). Germline CDR1 reads LGHDT; CDR2 reads YNNKEL (reference sequence). V lost 2 bases, J lost 4 bases, and 11 bases lay in between. The CDR3 spans 15 residues. CDR3 sequence (DNA): TGTGCCAGCAGCCAACTGGGGGGTCCCACCGGGGAGCTGTTTTTT. Its translation: CASSQLGGPTGELFF.

The chain joins TRBV12-3 or TRBV12-4 to TRBJ1-6; D is ambiguous. The CDR3 length is 14 residues. V shed 6 bases and J shed 5 bases, with 11 bases lying between them. The CDR3 coding sequence is TGTGCCAGCAGGCTGGACGGGGATAATTCACCCCTCCACTTT. Translation gives CASRLDGDNSPLHF.

The chain couples TRBV29-1 to TRBJ2-5, with unresolved D. The CDR3 spans 13 residues. CDR1 is SQVTM, CDR2 ANQGSEA, per germline. Trimming left V 4 bases short and J 0 bases short, with 9 bases between. The CDR3 DNA reads TGCAGCGTTGCCCCGGCAGACCAAGAGACCCAGTACTTC. This sequence encodes CSVAPADQETQYF.

The V gene is TRBV5-1, the J gene TRBJ1-2, with TRBD1 identical over 8 bases. Per germline, CDR1 SGHRS and CDR2 YFSETQ. This CDR3 is 14 amino acids long. Unmatched junction bases numbered 6, after V lost 4 bases and J lost 4 bases. CDR3 sequence reads: CASSLLGTGYGYTF. In DNA, the CDR3 is TGCGCCAGCAGCCTTCTGGGGACAGGCTATGGCTACACCTTC.

This clonotype has more than one count but fewer than ten. This chain connects TRBV5-5 to TRBJ1-2, with D uncertain. Trimming removed 4 bases at V and 4 bases at J, with 17 bases between. Per germline, CDR1 SGHKS and CDR2 YYEKEE (reference sequence). CDR3 size: 15 residues. CDR3 sequence: CASSPSVGMIYGYTF. The CDR3 DNA reads TGTGCCAGCAGCCCCTCCGTGGGGATGATCTATGGCTACACCTTC.

The CDR3 nucleotides read TGCGCCAGCAGCCAAGATTTGGGACTAGCGGACACCGGGGAGCTGTTTTTT. It yields the protein CASSQDLGLADTGELFF. The V call is TRBV4-3, the J call TRBJ2-2, with TRBD2 identical over 11 bases. Germline V gene lookup returns CDR1 LGHNA and CDR2 YSLEER. J lost 3 bases, V lost 0 bases, and 3 bases had no gene match. CDR3 size: 17 residues.

This clonotype appeared many times. The chain carries TRBV20-1 and TRBJ2-1, with TRBD2 matching 11 bases. The CDR3 extends over 15 amino acids. The ends lost 5 bases at V and 4 bases at J; junction bases unmatched: 7. Per the germline V gene, CDR1 is DFQATT and CDR2 is SNEGSKA (reference sequence). CDR3 in amino acids: CSADELAGDYNEQFF. The DNA for the CDR3 is TGCAGTGCTGATGAACTAGCGGGGGATTACAATGAGCAGTTCTTC.

The gene calls are TRBV5-1 and TRBJ2-1; 9 positions match TRBD2. This CDR3 contains 15 residues. V lost 2 bases to trimming and J lost 9 bases; unmatched junction nucleotides: 9. Germline CDR1 and CDR2: SGHRS and YFSETQ. CDR3: CASSLLTSGGFEQFF. CDR3 nucleotides: TGCGCCAGCAGCTTATTGACTAGCGGAGGATTTGAGCAGTTCTTC. Filled out from reference TRBV5-1 and TRBJ2-1, the complete variable domain reads KAGVTQTPRYLIKTRGQQVTLSCSPISGHRSVSWYQQTPGQGLQFLFEYFSETQRNKGNFPGRFSGRQFSNSRSEMNVSTLELGDSALYLCASSLLTSGGFEQFFGPGTRLTVL.

This clonotype was seen many times. The chain links TRBV20-1 to TRBJ1-1; D call uncertain. This CDR3 contains 14 residues. The V gene lost 0 bases and the J gene lost 8 bases, with 16 bases spanning the gap. In germline, CDR1 is DFQATT, CDR2 SNEGSKA (reference sequence). The CDR3 region has the DNA TGCAGTGCTAGAGATTATGCTTTAGGTGCCGAAGCTTTCTTT. Protein: CSARDYALGAEAFF.

The chain couples TRBV28 to TRBJ1-5; 7 bases line up with TRBD1. Germline V lookup: CDR1 MDHEN, CDR2 SYDVKM. The ends lost 2 bases at V and 7 bases at J; junction bases unmatched: 8. This CDR3 region has 15 residues. This chain's CDR3 is CASSLRSQGRQPQHF. The DNA of the CDR3 is TGTGCCAGCAGTTTACGTTCACAGGGGAGGCAGCCCCAGCATTTT.

A few counts support this clonotype. CDR3 protein: CASSLTAGGSYNEQFF. The CDR3 DNA is TGCGCCAGCAGCTTGACGGCAGGGGGCTCCTACAATGAGCAGTTCTTC. The chain employs TRBV5-1 and TRBJ2-1; TRBD1 agrees at 7 bases. The germline gives CDR1 SGHRS, CDR2 YFSETQ. This CDR3 is built from 16 residues. Trimming cost V 1 base and J 0 bases; bases outside gene matches: 4.

This clonotype occurred a few times. The V and J genes are TRBV14 and TRBJ1-2; 7 bases are shared with TRBD1. The CDR3 totals 16 residues. J gave up 2 bases and V 2 bases, and 8 bases lay outside the gene matches. The germline gives CDR1 SGHDN, CDR2 FVKESK. CDR3 sequence: CASSQLSAGGNYGYTF. For the CDR3, the DNA is TGTGCCAGCAGCCAACTTTCTGCAGGGGGGAACTATGGCTACACCTTC.

This clonotype was observed at least ten times. The chain has TRBV20-1 and TRBJ1-5; D unclear. The V end was cut by 5 bases, the J end by 1 base, with 15 bases between. CDR3 length equals 15 residues. CDR1 DFQATT and CDR2 SNEGSKA come from the germline V gene (reference sequence). The CDR3 region has the DNA TGCAGTGCTCCCAGCGTCCTATTAAGCAATCAGCCCCAGCATTTT. It translates to CSAPSVLLSNQPQHF.